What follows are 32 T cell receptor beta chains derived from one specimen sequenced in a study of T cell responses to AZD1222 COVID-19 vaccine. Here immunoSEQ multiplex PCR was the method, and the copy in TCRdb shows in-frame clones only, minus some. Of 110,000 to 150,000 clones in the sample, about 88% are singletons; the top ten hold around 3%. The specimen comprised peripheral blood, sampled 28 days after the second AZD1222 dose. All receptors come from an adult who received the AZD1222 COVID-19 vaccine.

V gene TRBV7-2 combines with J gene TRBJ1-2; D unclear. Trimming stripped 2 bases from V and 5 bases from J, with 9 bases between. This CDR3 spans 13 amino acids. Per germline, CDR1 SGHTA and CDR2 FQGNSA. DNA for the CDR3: TGTGCCAGCAGCTTATCCAGCCAGTATGGCTACACCTTC. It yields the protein CASSLSSQYGYTF.

The CDR3 protein is CAGSRTGGSYGYTF. The CDR3 region has the DNA TGTGCCGGGTCCCGGACAGGGGGTAGCTATGGCTACACCTTC. The V gene is TRBV30, the J gene TRBJ1-2; 10 nucleotides align to TRBD1. The ends lost 8 bases at V and 4 bases at J; junction bases unmatched: 10. Germline CDR1 GTSNPN, CDR2 SVGIG (reference sequence). The CDR3 loop spans 14 amino acids. Complete variable domain (other parts from reference TRBV30 and TRBJ1-2): SQTIHQWPATLVQPVGSPLSLECTVEGTSNPNLYWYRQAAGRGLQLLFYSVGIGQISSEVPQNLSASRPQDRQFILSSKKLLLSDSGFYLCAGSRTGGSYGYTFGSGTRLTVV.

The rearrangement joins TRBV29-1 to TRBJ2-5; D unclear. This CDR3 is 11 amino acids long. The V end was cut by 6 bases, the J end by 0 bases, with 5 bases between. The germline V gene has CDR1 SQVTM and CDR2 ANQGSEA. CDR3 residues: CSVGNQETQYF. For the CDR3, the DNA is TGCAGCGTAGGGAACCAAGAGACCCAGTACTTC.

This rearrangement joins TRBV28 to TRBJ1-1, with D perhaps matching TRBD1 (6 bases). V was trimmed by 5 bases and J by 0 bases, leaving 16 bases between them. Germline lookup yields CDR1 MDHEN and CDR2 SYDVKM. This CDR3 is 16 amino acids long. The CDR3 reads CASSGKRGQLNTEAFF. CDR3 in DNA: TGTGCCAGCAGTGGCAAACGGGGACAACTGAACACTGAAGCTTTCTTT.

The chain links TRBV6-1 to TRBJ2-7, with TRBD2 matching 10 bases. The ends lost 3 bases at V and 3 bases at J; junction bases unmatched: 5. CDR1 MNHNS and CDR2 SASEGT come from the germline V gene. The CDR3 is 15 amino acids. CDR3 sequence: CASSDPSGSLYEQYF. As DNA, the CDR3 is TGTGCCAGCAGTGACCCTAGCGGGAGTCTCTACGAGCAGTACTTC.

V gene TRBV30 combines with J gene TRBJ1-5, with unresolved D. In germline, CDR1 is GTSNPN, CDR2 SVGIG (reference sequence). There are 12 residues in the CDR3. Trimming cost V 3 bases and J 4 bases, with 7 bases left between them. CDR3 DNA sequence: TGTGCCTGGAGGGTCGAGAATCAGCCCCAGCATTTT. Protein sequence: CAWRVENQPQHF.

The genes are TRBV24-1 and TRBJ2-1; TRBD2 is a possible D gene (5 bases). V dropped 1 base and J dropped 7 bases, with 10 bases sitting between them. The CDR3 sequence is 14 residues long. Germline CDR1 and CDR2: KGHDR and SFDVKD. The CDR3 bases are TGTGCCACCAGTGATTTACGGGGTCGGAATGAGCAGTTCTTC. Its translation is CATSDLRGRNEQFF.

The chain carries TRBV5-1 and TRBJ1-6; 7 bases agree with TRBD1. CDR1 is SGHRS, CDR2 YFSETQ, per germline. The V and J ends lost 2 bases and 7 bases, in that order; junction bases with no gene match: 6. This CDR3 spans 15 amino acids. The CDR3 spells CASSFLTGSNSPLHF. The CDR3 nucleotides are TGCGCCAGCAGCTTCCTGACAGGGTCCAATTCACCCCTCCACTTT.

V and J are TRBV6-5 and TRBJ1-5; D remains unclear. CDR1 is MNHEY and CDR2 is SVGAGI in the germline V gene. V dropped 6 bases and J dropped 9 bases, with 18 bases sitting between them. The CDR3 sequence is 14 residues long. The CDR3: CASSPDAGGRPQHF. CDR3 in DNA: TGTGCCAGCAGCCCCGACGCCGGCGGTCGGCCCCAGCATTTT.

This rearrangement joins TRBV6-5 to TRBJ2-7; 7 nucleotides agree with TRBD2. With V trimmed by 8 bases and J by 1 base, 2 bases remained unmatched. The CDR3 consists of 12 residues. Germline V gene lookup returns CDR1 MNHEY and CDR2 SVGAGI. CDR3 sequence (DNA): TGTGCCAGCTCTAGCGGATCCTACGAGCAGTACTTC. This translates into CASSSGSYEQYF.

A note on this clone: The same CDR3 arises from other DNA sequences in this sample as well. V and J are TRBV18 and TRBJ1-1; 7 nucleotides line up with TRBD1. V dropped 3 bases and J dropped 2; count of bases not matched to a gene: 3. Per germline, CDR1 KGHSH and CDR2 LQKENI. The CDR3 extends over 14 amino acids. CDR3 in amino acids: CASSPGTANTEAFF. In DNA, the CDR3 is TGTGCCAGCTCACCCGGGACAGCAAACACTGAAGCTTTCTTT.

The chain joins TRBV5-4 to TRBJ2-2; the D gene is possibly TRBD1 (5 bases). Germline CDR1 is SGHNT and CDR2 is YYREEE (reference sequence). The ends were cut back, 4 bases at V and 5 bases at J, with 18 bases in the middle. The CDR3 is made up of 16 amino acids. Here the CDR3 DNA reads TGTGCCAGCAGCCGTGGTGATAGGGGTGGGACCGGGGAGCTGTTTTTT. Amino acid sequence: CASSRGDRGGTGELFF.

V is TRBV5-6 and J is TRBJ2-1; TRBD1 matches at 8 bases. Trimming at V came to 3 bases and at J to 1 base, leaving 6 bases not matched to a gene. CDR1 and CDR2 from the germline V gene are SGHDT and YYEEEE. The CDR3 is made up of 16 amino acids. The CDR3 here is CASSSAGGASYNEQFF. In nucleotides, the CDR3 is TGTGCCAGCAGCTCAGCAGGGGGCGCATCCTACAATGAGCAGTTCTTC.

In DNA form, the CDR3 reads TGTGCCAGCAAGCAGACGGGCGAAAAACTGTTTTTT. Its translation is CASKQTGEKLFF. The chain has TRBV2 and TRBJ1-4; no reliable D call. The CDR3 has 12 amino acids. Trimming cost V 7 bases and J 8 bases, with 11 bases left between them. Per germline, CDR1 SNHLY and CDR2 FYNNEI.

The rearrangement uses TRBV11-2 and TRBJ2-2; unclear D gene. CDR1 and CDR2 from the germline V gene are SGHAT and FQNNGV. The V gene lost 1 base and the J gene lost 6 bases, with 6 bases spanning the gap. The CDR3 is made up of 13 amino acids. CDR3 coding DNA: TGTGCCAGCAGCTTAGTCCGGGCCGGGGAGCTGTTTTTT. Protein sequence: CASSLVRAGELFF.

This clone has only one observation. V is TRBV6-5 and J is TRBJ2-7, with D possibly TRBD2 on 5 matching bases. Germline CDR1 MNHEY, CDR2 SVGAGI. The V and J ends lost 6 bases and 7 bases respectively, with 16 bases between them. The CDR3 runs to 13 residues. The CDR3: CASRRPGGWEQYF. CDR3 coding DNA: TGTGCCAGCAGGCGCCCAGGAGGATGGGAGCAGTACTTC.

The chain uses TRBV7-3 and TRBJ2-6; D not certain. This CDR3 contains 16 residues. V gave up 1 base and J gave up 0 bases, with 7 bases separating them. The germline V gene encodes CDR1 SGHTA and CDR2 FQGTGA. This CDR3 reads CASSLIATSGANVLTF. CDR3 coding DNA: TGTGCCAGCAGCTTAATTGCAACCTCTGGGGCCAACGTCCTGACTTTC.

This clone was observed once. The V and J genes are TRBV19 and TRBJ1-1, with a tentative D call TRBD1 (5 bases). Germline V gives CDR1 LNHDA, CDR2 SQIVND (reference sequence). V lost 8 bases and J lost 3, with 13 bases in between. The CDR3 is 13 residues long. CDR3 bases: TGTGCCAGTGGGAGGGGTCCCTACACTGAAGCTTTCTTT. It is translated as CASGRGPYTEAFF. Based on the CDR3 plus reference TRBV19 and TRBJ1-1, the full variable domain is DGGITQSPKYLFRKEGQNVTLSCEQNLNHDAMYWYRQDPGQGLRLIYYSQIVNDFQKGDIAEGYSVSREKKESFPLTVTSAQKNPTAFYLCASGRGPYTEAFFGQGTRLTVV.

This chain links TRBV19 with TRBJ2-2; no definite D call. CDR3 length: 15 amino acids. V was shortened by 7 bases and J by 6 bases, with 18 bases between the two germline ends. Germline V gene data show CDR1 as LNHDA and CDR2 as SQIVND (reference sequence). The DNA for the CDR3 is TGTGCCAGTAATTACAATTCCTTGGACCCCGGGGAGCTGTTTTTT. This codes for CASNYNSLDPGELFF.

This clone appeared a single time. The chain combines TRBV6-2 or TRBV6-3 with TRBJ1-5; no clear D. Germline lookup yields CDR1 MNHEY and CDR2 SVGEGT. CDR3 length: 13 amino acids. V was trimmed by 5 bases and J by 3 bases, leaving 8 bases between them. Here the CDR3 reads CASSLRPNQPQHF. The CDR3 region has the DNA TGTGCCAGCAGTCTTCGACCCAATCAGCCCCAGCATTTT.

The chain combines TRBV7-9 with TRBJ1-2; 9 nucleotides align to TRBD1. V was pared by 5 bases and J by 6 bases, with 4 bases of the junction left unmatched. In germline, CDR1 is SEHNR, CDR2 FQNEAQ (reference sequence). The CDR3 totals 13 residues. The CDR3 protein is CASSPRQGDGYTF. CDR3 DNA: TGTGCCAGCAGCCCTCGACAGGGGGATGGCTACACCTTC.

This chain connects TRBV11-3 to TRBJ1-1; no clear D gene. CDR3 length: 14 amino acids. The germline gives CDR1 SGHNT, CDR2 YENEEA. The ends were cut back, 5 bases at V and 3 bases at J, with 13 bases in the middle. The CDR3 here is CASSRGQRDTEAFF. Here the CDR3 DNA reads TGTGCCAGCAGCCGAGGGCAGAGAGACACTGAAGCTTTCTTT. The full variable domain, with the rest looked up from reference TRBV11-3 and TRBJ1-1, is EAGVVQSPRYKIIEKKQPVAFWCNPISGHNTLYWYLQNLGQGPELLIRYENEEAVDDSQLPKDRFSAERLKGVDSTLKIQPAELGDSAVYLCASSRGQRDTEAFFGQGTRLTVV.

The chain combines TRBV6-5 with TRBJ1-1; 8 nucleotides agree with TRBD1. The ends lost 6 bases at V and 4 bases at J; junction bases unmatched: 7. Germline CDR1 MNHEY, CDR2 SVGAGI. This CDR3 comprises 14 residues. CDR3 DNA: TGTGCCAGCAGGCCCAGACAGGGGAGCACTGAAGCTTTCTTT. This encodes CASRPRQGSTEAFF.

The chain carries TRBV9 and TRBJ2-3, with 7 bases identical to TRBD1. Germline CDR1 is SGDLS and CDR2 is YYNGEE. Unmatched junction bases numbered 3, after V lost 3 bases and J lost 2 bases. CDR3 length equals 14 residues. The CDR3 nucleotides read TGTGCCAGCAGCGAGGGACAGCTCACAGATACGCAGTATTTT. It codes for CASSEGQLTDTQYF. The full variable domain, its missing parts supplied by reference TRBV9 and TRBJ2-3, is DSGVTQTPKHLITATGQRVTLRCSPRSGDLSVYWYQQSLDQGLQFLIQYYNGEERAKGNILERFSAQQFPDLHSELNLSSLELGDSALYFCASSEGQLTDTQYFGPGTRLTVL.

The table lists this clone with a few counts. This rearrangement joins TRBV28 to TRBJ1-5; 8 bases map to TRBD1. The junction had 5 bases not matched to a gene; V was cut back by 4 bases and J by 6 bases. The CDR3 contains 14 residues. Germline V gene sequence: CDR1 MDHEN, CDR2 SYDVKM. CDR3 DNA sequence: TGTGCCAGCAGTTCCGACAGGGGTGGTCAGCCCCAGCATTTT. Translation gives CASSSDRGGQPQHF.

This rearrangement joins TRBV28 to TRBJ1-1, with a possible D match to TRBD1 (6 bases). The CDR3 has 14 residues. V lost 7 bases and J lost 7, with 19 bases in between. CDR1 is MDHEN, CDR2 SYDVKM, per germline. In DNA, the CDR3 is TGTGCCAGCACGGTACAGGGTCCACGGGTTGAAGCTTTCTTT. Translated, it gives CASTVQGPRVEAFF.

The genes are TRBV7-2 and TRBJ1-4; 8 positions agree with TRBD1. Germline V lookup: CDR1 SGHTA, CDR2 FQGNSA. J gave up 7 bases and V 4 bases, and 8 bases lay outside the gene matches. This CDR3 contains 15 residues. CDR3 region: CASSSAAGQGEKLFF. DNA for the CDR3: TGTGCCAGCAGCTCCGCGGCCGGACAGGGTGAAAAACTGTTTTTT.

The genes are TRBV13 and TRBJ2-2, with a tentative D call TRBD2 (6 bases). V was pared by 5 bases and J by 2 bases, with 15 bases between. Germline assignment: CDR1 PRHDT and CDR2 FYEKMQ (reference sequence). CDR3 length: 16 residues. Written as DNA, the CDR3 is TGTGCCAGCAGCCCTAATGCGGGGTTTAACACCGGGGAGCTGTTTTTT. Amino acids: CASSPNAGFNTGELFF.

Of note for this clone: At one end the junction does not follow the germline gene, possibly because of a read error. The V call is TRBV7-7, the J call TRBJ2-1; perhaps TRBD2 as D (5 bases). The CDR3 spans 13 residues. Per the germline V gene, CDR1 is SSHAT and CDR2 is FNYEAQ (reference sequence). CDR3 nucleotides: TGTGCTAGCAGCTTAGATCGAGGGAATGAGCAGTTCTTC. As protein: CASSLDRGNEQFF.

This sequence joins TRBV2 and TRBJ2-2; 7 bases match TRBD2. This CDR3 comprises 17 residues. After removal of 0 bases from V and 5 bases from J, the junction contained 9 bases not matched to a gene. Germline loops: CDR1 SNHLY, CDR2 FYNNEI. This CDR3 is CASSEADSAGETGELFF. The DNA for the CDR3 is TGTGCCAGCAGTGAAGCGGATTCGGCGGGAGAAACCGGGGAGCTGTTTTTT.

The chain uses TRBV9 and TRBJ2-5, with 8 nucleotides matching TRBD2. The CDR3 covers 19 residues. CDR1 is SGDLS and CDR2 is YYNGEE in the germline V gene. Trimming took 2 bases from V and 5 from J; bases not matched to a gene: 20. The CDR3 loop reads CASSVGSNSESGRGETQYF. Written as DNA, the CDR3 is TGTGCCAGCAGCGTTGGATCCAATTCTGAGAGCGGGAGAGGGGAGACCCAGTACTTC.

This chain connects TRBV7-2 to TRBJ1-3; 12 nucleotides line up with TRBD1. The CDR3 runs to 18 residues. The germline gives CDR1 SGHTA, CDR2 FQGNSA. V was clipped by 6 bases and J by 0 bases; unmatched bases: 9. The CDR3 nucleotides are TGTGCCAGCAGTCCCGGGACAGGGGGCTTCTTCTCTGGAAACACCATATATTTT. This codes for CASSPGTGGFFSGNTIYF.